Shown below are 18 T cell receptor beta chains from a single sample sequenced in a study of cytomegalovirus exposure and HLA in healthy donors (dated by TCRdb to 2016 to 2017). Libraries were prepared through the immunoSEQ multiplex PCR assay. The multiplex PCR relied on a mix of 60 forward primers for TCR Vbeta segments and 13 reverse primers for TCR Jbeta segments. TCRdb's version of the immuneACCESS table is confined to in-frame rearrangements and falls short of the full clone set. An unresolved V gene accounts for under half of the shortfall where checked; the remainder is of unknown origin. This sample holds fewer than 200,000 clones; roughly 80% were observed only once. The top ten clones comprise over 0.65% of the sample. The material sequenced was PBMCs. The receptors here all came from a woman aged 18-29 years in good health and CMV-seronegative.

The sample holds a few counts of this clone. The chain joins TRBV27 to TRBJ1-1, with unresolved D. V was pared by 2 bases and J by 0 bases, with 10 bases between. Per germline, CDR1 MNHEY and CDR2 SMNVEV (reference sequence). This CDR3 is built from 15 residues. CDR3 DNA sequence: TGTGCCAGCAGTTTAGAGGGCCTCATGAACACTGAAGCTTTCTTT. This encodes CASSLEGLMNTEAFF.

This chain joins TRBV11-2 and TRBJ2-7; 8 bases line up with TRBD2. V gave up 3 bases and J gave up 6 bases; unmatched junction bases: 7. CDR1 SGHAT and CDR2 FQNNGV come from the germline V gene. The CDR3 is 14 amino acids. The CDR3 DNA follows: TGTGCCAGCAGCTTGGGCCCGGGGGGGGCCGAGCAGTACTTC. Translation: CASSLGPGGAEQYF.

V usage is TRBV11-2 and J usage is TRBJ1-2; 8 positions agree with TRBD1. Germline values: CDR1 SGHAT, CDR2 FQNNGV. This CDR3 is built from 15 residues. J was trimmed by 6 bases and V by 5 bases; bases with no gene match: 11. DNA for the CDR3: TGTGCCAGCAGCGCCTCCGCGACAGGGGCTGATGGCTACACCTTC. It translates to CASSASATGADGYTF.

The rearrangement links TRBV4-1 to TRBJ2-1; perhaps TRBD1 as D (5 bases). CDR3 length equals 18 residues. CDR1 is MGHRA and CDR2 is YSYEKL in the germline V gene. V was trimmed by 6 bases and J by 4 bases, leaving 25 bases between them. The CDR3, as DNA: TGCGCCAGCAGTCCGGACACTCAACTACATGGGGTATACAATGAGCAGTTCTTC. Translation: CASSPDTQLHGVYNEQFF.

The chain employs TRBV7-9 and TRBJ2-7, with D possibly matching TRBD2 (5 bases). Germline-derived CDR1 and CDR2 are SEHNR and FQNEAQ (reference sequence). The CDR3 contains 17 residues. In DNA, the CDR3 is TGTTCCATTACTCCCCCCCTCCGGGATATCAGGCACTACGAGCAGTACTTC. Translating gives CSITPPLRDIRHYEQYF.

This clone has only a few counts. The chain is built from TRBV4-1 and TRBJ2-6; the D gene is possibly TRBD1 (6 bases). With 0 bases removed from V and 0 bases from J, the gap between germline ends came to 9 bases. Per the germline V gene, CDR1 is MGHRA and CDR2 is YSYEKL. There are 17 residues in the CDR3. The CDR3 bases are TGCGCCAGCAGCCAAGAGGGACAAAACTCTGGGGCCAACGTCCTGACTTTC. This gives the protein CASSQEGQNSGANVLTF.

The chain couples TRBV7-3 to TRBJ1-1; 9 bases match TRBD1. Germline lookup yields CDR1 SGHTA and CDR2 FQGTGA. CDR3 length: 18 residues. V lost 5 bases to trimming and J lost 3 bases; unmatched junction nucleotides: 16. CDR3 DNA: TGTGCCAGCAGCCACCGGGACAGGGTGCCGTCAGTCGACACTGAAGCTTTCTTT. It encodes CASSHRDRVPSVDTEAFF.

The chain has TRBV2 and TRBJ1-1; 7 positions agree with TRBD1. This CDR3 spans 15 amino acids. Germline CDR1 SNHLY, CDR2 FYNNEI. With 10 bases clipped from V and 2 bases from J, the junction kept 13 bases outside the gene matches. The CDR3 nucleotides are TGTGCCACCAACGACAGGGATGGTCTAAACACTGAAGCTTTCTTT. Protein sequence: CATNDRDGLNTEAFF.

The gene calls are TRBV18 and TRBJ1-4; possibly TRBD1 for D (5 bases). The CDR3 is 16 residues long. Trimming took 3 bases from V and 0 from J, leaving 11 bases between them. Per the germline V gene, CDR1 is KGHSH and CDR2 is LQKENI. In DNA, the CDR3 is TGTGCCAGCTCACCCAGGACACCTTCAACTAATGAAAAACTGTTTTTT. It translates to CASSPRTPSTNEKLFF.

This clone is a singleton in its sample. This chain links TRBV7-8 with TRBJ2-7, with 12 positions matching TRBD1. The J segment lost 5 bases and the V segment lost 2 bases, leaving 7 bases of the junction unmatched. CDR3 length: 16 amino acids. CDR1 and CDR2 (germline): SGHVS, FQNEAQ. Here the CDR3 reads CASSLSRGTGGHEQYF. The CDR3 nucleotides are TGTGCCAGCAGCTTATCCCGTGGGACAGGGGGCCACGAGCAGTACTTC.

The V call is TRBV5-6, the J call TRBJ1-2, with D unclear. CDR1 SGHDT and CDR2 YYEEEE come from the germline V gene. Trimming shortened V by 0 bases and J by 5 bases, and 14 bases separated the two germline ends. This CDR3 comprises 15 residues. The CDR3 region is CASSLGGEASYGYTF. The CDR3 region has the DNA TGTGCCAGCAGCTTGGGGGGAGAGGCTTCATATGGCTACACCTTC.

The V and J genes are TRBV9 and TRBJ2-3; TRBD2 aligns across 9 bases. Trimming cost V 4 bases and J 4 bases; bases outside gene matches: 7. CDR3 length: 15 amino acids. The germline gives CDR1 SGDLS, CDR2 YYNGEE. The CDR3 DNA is TGTGCCAGCAGCCCCCGGCGCGGGAGGGCAGATACGCAGTATTTT. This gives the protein CASSPRRGRADTQYF.

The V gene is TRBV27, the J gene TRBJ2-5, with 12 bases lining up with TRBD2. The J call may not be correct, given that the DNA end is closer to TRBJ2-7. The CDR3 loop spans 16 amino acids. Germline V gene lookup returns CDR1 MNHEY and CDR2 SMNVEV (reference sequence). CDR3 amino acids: CASSSTTSGGSYEQYF. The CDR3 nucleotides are TGTGCCAGCAGTTCGACGACTAGCGGGGGCTCCTACGAGCAGTACTTC.

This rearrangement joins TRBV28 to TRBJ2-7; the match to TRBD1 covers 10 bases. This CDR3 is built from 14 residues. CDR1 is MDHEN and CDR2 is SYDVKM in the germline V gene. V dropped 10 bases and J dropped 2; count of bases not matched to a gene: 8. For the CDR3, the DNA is TGTGCCACCAAATCCGGGACAGGGGCCTACGAGCAGTACTTC. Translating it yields CATKSGTGAYEQYF.

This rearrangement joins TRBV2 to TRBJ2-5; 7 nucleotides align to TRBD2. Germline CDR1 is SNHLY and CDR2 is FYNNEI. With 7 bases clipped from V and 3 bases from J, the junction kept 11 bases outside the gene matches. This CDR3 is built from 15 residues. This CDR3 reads CASNPLRGVEETQYF. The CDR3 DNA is TGTGCCAGCAACCCCCTCCGGGGGGTGGAAGAGACCCAGTACTTC.

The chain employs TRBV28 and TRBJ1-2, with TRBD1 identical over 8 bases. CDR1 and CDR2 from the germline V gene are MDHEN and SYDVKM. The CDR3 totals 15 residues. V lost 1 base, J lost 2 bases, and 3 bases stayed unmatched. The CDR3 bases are TGTGCCAGCAGTTTATCGGACAGGGTAAACTATGGCTACACCTTC. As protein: CASSLSDRVNYGYTF.

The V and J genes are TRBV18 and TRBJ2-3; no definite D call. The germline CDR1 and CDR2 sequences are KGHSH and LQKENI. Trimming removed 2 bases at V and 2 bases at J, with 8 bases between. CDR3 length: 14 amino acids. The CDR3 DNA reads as TGTGCCAGCTCACCATTTCCTACCACAGATACGCAGTATTTT. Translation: CASSPFPTTDTQYF.

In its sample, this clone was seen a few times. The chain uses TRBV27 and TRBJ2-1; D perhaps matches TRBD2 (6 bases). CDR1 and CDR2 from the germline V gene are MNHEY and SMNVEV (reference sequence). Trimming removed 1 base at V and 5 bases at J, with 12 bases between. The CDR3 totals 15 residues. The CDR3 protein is CASSLFSGLNNEQFF. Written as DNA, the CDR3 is TGTGCCAGCAGTTTATTCAGCGGGCTTAACAATGAGCAGTTCTTC.